This T cell receptor beta chain was identified in a study of blood T cell repertoires in COVID-19. Data came from immunoSEQ multiplex PCR; TCRdb stores just in-frame clones and leaves some out. The profile shows approximately 260,000 clones, around four fifths of them singletons. CDR1 and CDR2 (germline): MNHEY, SVGAGI. This CDR3 is 13 amino acids long. Trimming at V came to 8 bases and at J to 1 base, leaving 3 bases not matched to a gene. Sequencing input: peripheral blood. This chain connects TRBV6-5 to TRBJ2-5; TRBD2 aligns across 8 bases. The receptor's source is a man in his sixties who had recovered from COVID-19. The CDR3 DNA reads TGTGCCAGCGGAGCGGGGGTCCAAGAGACCCAGTACTTC. Translation: CASGAGVQETQYF.